The 8 T cell receptor beta chains below were found in one sample sequenced in a study of blood T cell repertoires in COVID-19. Sequencing was performed with immunoSEQ multiplex PCR; in TCRdb, only in-frame clones are kept and a portion is missing. The table records roughly 100,000 clones, roughly 88% of them present only once. Material for sequencing was peripheral blood. These TCRs come from a human donor in a cohort sampled during active COVID-19.

This rearrangement joins TRBV20-1 to TRBJ2-7, with D tentatively TRBD1 (6 bases). In germline, CDR1 is DFQATT, CDR2 SNEGSKA (reference sequence). With 3 bases removed from V and 0 bases from J, the gap between germline ends came to 15 bases. This CDR3 is built from 15 residues. This CDR3 reads CSASLTGDGSYEQYF. The DNA for the CDR3 is TGCAGTGCTAGTCTGACAGGCGATGGCTCCTACGAGCAGTACTTC.

A word on this clone: The same CDR3 is also encoded by other DNA sequences in this sample. The chain links TRBV5-1 to TRBJ1-3; maybe TRBD1 (6 bases). This CDR3 spans 14 amino acids. Deletions cut 3 bases from V and 0 bases from J, with 7 bases between. The germline CDR1 and CDR2 sequences are SGHRS and YFSETQ. The CDR3 bases are TGCGCCAGCAGCTGGACAGACTCTGGAAACACCATATATTTT. Translated, it gives CASSWTDSGNTIYF. Complete variable domain (other parts from reference TRBV5-1 and TRBJ1-3): KAGVTQTPRYLIKTRGQQVTLSCSPISGHRSVSWYQQTPGQGLQFLFEYFSETQRNKGNFPGRFSGRQFSNSRSEMNVSTLELGDSALYLCASSWTDSGNTIYFGEGSWLTVV.

This clone was found once. The chain is built from TRBV19 and TRBJ2-5; 7 positions agree with TRBD2. Per the germline V gene, CDR1 is LNHDA and CDR2 is SQIVND (reference sequence). CDR3 length equals 14 residues. The V and J ends lost 4 bases and 7 bases, in that order; junction bases with no gene match: 9. In nucleotides, the CDR3 is TGTGCCAGTAGTAGTACAGGCCCGGGAGGGACCCAGTACTTC. Translated: CASSSTGPGGTQYF. The variable domain in full, with the rest retrieved from reference TRBV19 and TRBJ2-5, is DGGITQSPKYLFRKEGQNVTLSCEQNLNHDAMYWYRQDPGQGLRLIYYSQIVNDFQKGDIAEGYSVSREKKESFPLTVTSAQKNPTAFYLCASSSTGPGGTQYFGPGTRLLVL.

The V and J genes are TRBV12-5 and TRBJ1-6; a possible D gene is TRBD1 (6 bases). Germline lookup yields CDR1 LGHNT and CDR2 FRNRAP. V lost 1 base to trimming and J lost 7 bases, with 8 bases between them. CDR3 size: 14 residues. The CDR3, as DNA: TGTGCTAGTGGTTTGGGGCAGGGGAATTCACCCCTCCACTTT. Translating it yields CASGLGQGNSPLHF.

This clone was recorded only once. The chain carries TRBV5-1 and TRBJ1-2; 8 nucleotides agree with TRBD1. Germline V gene data show CDR1 as SGHRS and CDR2 as YFSETQ. V lost 0 bases, J lost 4 bases, and 2 bases stayed unmatched. CDR3 length: 14 residues. The CDR3 region has the DNA TGCGCCAGCAGCTTGGCACAGGGGGTCTATGGCTACACCTTC. Its translation: CASSLAQGVYGYTF.

This clone was seen just once. This sequence joins TRBV18 and TRBJ1-5; TRBD1 aligns across 9 bases. CDR3 size: 16 residues. Germline V CDR1 and CDR2: KGHSH, LQKENI. J lost 2 bases, V lost 6 bases, and 8 bases had no gene match. The CDR3 nucleotides read TGTGCCAGCTCGTCGACAGGGGGGAGAGGCAATCAGCCCCAGCATTTT. It encodes CASSSTGGRGNQPQHF.

This clone has more than one count but fewer than ten. The chain joins TRBV27 to TRBJ1-5, with 8 bases lining up with TRBD1. CDR1 is MNHEY and CDR2 is SMNVEV in the germline V gene (reference sequence). After removal of 6 bases from V and 4 bases from J, the junction contained 8 bases not matched to a gene. The CDR3 is 15 residues long. This chain's CDR3 is CASRSDRAGNQPQHF. In nucleotides, the CDR3 is TGTGCCAGCAGATCGGACAGGGCAGGTAATCAGCCCCAGCATTTT.

The chain is built from TRBV7-2 and TRBJ2-7; no clear D gene. Trimming took off 3 bases at V and 0 bases at J, with 9 bases between the two ends. Germline V lookup: CDR1 SGHTA, CDR2 FQGNSA. The CDR3 has 14 residues. CDR3: CASSFLALSYEQYF. DNA for the CDR3: TGTGCCAGCAGCTTCTTAGCCCTCTCCTACGAGCAGTACTTC.